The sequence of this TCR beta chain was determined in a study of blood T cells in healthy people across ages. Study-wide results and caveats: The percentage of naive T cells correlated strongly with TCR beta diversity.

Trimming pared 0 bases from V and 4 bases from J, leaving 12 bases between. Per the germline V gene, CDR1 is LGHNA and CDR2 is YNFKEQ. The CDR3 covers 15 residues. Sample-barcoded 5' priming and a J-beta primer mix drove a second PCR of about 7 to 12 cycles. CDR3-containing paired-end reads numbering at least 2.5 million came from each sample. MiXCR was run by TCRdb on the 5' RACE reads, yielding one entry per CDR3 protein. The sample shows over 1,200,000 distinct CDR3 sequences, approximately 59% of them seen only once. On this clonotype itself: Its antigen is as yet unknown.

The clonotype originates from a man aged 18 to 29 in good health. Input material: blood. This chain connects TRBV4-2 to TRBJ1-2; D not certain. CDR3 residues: CASSQDAGEGYGYTF. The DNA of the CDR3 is TGTGCCAGCAGCCAAGATGCAGGTGAAGGCTATGGCTACACCTTC.